These 2 T cell receptor beta chains originate from one sample sequenced in a study of Ad26.COV2.S vaccination and SARS-CoV-2 variants. Described treatment: some 19 received Ad26.COV2.S at low or high dose, single or two shots; 5 received placebo; per-sample allocation not given. After the first vaccine or placebo injection, samples were drawn on day 63. TCRdb keeps only in-frame clones here, not all; method: immunoSEQ multiplex PCR. The table has about 320,000 clones, around four fifths seen once; the top ten hold 2% to 2.5%. Sequenced material: peripheral blood, taken in a trial of Ad26.COV2.S vaccine versus placebo. The receptors here all came from a person aged 18 to 65 who received the Ad26.COV2.S COVID-19 vaccine or a placebo.

This clone was detected once. The chain has TRBV12-5 and TRBJ2-2; D remains unclear. This CDR3 is 12 amino acids long. V gave up 6 bases and J gave up 6 bases, with 8 bases separating them. From germline, CDR1 is LGHNT and CDR2 FRNRAP. CDR3 in DNA: TGTGCTAGTGGAGTCGCCCCCGGGGAGCTGTTTTTT. Amino acid sequence: CASGVAPGELFF.

The J gene is TRBJ1-5, the V gene TRBV6-1; D call uncertain. The ends were cut back, 3 bases at V and 0 bases at J, with 12 bases in the middle. This CDR3 region has 16 residues. The germline gives CDR1 MNHNS, CDR2 SASEGT. CDR3 residues: CASSEIRPYSNQPQHF. CDR3 bases: TGTGCCAGCAGTGAGATTAGGCCTTATAGCAATCAGCCCCAGCATTTT.